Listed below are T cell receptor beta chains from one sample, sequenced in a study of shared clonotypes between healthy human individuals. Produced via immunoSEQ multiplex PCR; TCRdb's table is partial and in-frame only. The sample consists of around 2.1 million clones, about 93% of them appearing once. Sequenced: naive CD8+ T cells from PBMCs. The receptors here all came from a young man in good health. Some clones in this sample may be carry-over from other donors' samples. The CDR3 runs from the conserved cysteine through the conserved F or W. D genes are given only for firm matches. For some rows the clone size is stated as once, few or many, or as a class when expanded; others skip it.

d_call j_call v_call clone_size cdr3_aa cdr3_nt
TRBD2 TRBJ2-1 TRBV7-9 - CASSSPSGSSYNEQFF TGTGCCAGCAGCTCCCCTAGCGGGAGCTCCTACAATGAGCAGTTCTTC
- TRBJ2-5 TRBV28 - CASSLGVTREFQETQYF TGTGCCAGCAGTTTGGGTGTTACCCGGGAGTTCCAAGAGACCCAGTACTTC
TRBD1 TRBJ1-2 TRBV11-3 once CASSLIPGTGGNYGYTF TGTGCCAGCAGCTTGATCCCCGGGACAGGGGGTAACTATGGCTACACCTTC
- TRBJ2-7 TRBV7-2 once CASSISSSVRYEQYF TGTGCCAGCAGCATATCGTCTAGCGTTAGGTACGAGCAGTACTTC
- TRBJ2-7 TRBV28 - CASQIGGVHEQYF TGTGCCAGCCAGATTGGCGGGGTCCACGAGCAGTACTTC
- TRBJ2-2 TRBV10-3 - CAVRVGGPNTGELFF TGTGCCGTCAGGGTAGGCGGCCCGAACACCGGGGAGCTGTTTTTT
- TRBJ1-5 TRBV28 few CASSLLRGVQPQHF TGTGCCAGCAGTTTATTAAGGGGCGTTCAGCCCCAGCATTTT
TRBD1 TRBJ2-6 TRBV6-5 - CASGTDIAGANVLTF TGTGCCAGCGGGACAGACATAGCTGGGGCCAACGTCCTGACTTTC
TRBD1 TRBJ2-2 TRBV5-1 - CASSLTGDTGELFF TGCGCCAGCAGCTTAACAGGGGACACCGGGGAGCTGTTTTTT
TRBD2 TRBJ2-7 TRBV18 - CASSPGGGSSYEQYF TGTGCCAGCTCCCCGGGCGGCGGGAGCTCCTACGAGCAGTACTTC
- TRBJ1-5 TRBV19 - CASNTGLNQPQHF TGTGCCAGCAATACAGGGTTAAATCAGCCCCAGCATTTT
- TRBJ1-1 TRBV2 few CARYRQVPPEAFF TGTGCCAGATACAGACAGGTCCCCCCTGAAGCTTTCTTT
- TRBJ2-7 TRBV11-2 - CASSLDLVKRGEQYF TGTGCCAGCAGCTTAGATCTCGTCAAACGCGGCGAGCAGTACTTC
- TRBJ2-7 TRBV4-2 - CASSQGFSYEQYF TGTGCCAGCAGCCAAGGTTTCTCCTACGAGCAGTACTTC
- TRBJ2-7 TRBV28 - CASSPSLTDEQYF TGTGCCAGCAGTCCCTCCTTGACGGACGAGCAGTACTTC
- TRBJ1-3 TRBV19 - CASSIQTGLISGNTIYF TGTGCCAGTAGTATCCAAACGGGACTCATCTCTGGAAACACCATATATTTT
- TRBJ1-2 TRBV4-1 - CASSQPGLSHYGYTF TGCGCCAGCAGCCAACCGGGACTCAGTCACTATGGCTACACCTTC
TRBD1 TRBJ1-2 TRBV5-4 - CARRDRFYGYTF TGTGCCAGGCGGGACAGATTCTATGGCTACACCTTC
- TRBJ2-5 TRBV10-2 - CASSDVGLEETQYF TGCGCCAGCAGTGATGTCGGACTGGAAGAGACCCAGTACTTC
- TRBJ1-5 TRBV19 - CASRTDMVSNQPQHF TGTGCCAGTAGGACAGATATGGTTAGCAATCAGCCCCAGCATTTT